Listed below are T cell receptor beta chains from one sample, sequenced in a study of T cell responses to AZD1222 COVID-19 vaccine. Clones were read by immunoSEQ multiplex PCR, and TCRdb kept only the in-frame ones, dropping some. The data show roughly 120,000 clones, around 85% seen once. Sequencing was performed on peripheral blood, taken on day 0 of AZD1222 vaccination. The receptor source for this set is an adult in good health. The CDR3 runs from the conserved cysteine through the conserved F or W. A D gene is named only where the DNA matches it firmly. Clone size is shown for a subset of rows, as once, few, many or a class of expanded clone.

>TRBJ1-1|NA|TRBV6-5|NA
CASSYRGRAGGTEAFF
TGTGCCAGCAGTTATCGGGGGAGAGCGGGAGGCACTGAAGCTTTCTTT
>TRBJ1-6|NA|TRBV7-9|once
CASSLGDTMNSPLHF
TGTGCCAGCAGCTTGGGAGACACTATGAATTCACCCCTCCACTTT
>TRBJ2-7|TRBD2|TRBV30|NA
CAWMASGRDEQYF
TGTGCCTGGATGGCTAGCGGGAGGGACGAGCAGTACTTC
>TRBJ2-1|NA|TRBV30|NA
CALGYNEQFF
TGTGCCCTCGGGTACAATGAGCAGTTCTTC
>TRBJ2-1|TRBD2|TRBV9|NA
CASSSQTSASYNEQFF
TGTGCCAGCAGCTCACAAACTAGCGCCTCCTACAATGAGCAGTTCTTC
>TRBJ2-2|NA|TRBV5-1|NA
CASSLVGTSNTGELFF
TGCGCCAGCAGCTTGGTGGGGACCTCGAACACCGGGGAGCTGTTTTTT
>TRBJ2-7|TRBD2|TRBV10-2|many
CASSVAGASHYEQYF
TGCGCCAGCAGTGTAGCGGGAGCGTCCCATTACGAGCAGTACTTC
>TRBJ1-4|NA|TRBV28|NA
CASSLSEGLVEKLFF
TGTGCCAGCAGTTTATCGGAAGGGCTGGTTGAAAAACTGTTTTTT
>TRBJ1-4|NA|TRBV30|NA
CAWSSGGREKLFF
TGTGCCTGGAGTTCGGGCGGCAGGGAAAAACTGTTTTTT
>TRBJ1-4|TRBD1|TRBV15|NA
CATSYGQANEKLFF
TGTGCCACCAGCTACGGACAGGCTAATGAAAAACTGTTTTTT
>TRBJ1-1|NA|TRBV6-4|NA
CASSESRVDMNTEAFF
TGTGCCAGCAGTGAATCCCGGGTGGATATGAACACTGAAGCTTTCTTT
>TRBJ2-5|TRBD2|TRBV5-4|once
CASSSPGGPNQETQYF
TGTGCCAGCAGCTCCCCGGGAGGGCCTAACCAAGAGACCCAGTACTTC
>TRBJ2-7|TRBD2|TRBV19|NA
CASSPGTSGSYEQYF
TGTGCCAGTAGCCCAGGGACTAGCGGGAGCTACGAGCAGTACTTC
>TRBJ1-1|TRBD1|TRBV19|NA
CASSPHPGQGARGNTEAFF
TGTGCCAGTAGCCCGCACCCGGGACAGGGGGCGCGTGGGAACACTGAAGCTTTCTTT
>TRBJ2-5|TRBD2|TRBV3-1/TRBV3-2|NA
CASSPRGGRAGETQYF
TGTGCCAGCAGCCCGAGGGGCGGGAGGGCCGGTGAGACCCAGTACTTC
>TRBJ1-6|NA|TRBV5-3|NA
CARSPEGTESSYNSPLHF
TGTGCCAGAAGCCCCGAGGGGACGGAGAGCTCCTATAATTCACCCCTCCACTTT
>TRBJ2-7|TRBD2|TRBV3-1/TRBV3-2|NA
CASSQGTSTDYEQYF
TGTGCCAGCAGCCAAGGGACTAGCACCGACTACGAGCAGTACTTC
>TRBJ1-2|NA|TRBV28|NA
CASAPGGYGYTF
TGTGCCAGCGCGCCCGGGGGTTATGGCTACACCTTC
>TRBJ2-7|NA|TRBV28|NA
CASSLKWAGEQYF
TGTGCCAGCAGTTTAAAATGGGCGGGGGAGCAGTACTTC
>TRBJ2-3|TRBD2|TRBV4-2|few
CASSQDPGLAGVGDTQYF
TGTGCCAGCAGCCAAGACCCCGGACTAGCGGGAGTAGGAGATACGCAGTATTTT
>TRBJ1-1|NA|TRBV28|NA
CASSRQSLGTEAFF
TGTGCCAGCAGCCGACAGTCCCTGGGCACTGAAGCTTTCTTT
>TRBJ2-3|TRBD1|TRBV7-2|NA
CASSLGQGDTQYF
TGTGCCAGCAGCCTGGGACAGGGAGATACGCAGTATTTT
>TRBJ2-3|TRBD2|TRBV7-6|NA
CASSVGLAGVSSLDTQYF
TGTGCCAGCAGCGTGGGACTAGCGGGAGTCTCGTCATTAGATACGCAGTATTTT
>TRBJ1-1|NA|TRBV30|NA
CAWGRMNTEAFF
TGTGCCTGGGGTCGGATGAACACTGAAGCTTTCTTT
>TRBJ1-5|TRBD1|TRBV19|NA
CASSGTGSNQPQHF
TGTGCCAGTTCCGGGACAGGGAGCAATCAGCCCCAGCATTTT
>TRBJ1-1|NA|TRBV19|NA
CASSIMNQGNPLNTEAFF
TGTGCCAGTAGTATCATGAATCAAGGAAACCCCTTGAACACTGAAGCTTTCTTT
>TRBJ1-4|NA|TRBV5-4|few
CASSLAKIGKLFF
TGTGCCAGCAGCTTGGCCAAGATCGGAAAACTGTTTTTT
>TRBJ2-1|TRBD2|TRBV25-1|NA
CASSALSPAGGYNEQFF
TGTGCCAGCAGTGCTCTTAGCCCAGCGGGAGGGTACAATGAGCAGTTCTTC
>TRBJ2-1|NA|TRBV5-4|NA
CASSRSGGEQFF
TGTGCCAGCAGTCGGAGTGGGGGTGAGCAGTTCTTC
>TRBJ1-3|TRBD1|TRBV7-2|NA
CASSYTARDRISGNTIYF
TGTGCCAGCAGCTACACTGCCCGGGACAGGATATCTGGAAACACCATATATTTT
>TRBJ2-7|TRBD2|TRBV5-4|few
CASSTGTSAYEQYF
TGTGCCAGCAGCACCGGGACTAGCGCCTACGAGCAGTACTTC
>TRBJ2-3|NA|TRBV5-1|NA
CASSLEPGGTDTQYF
TGCGCCAGCAGCTTGGAACCCGGCGGCACAGATACGCAGTATTTT
>TRBJ2-3|TRBD2|TRBV6-5|few
CASVRQREVTDTQYF
TGTGCCAGCGTGAGACAGCGGGAGGTAACAGATACGCAGTATTTT
>TRBJ1-2|NA|TRBV27|few
CASSLYAGIDYGYTF
TGTGCCAGCAGTTTATACGCGGGAATCGACTATGGCTACACCTTC
>TRBJ1-4|TRBD1|TRBV7-2|once
CASSPRSGTGYEKLFF
TGTGCCAGCAGCCCCCGTTCCGGGACAGGGTATGAAAAACTGTTTTTT
>TRBJ2-7|NA|TRBV18|NA
CASSPSASYEQYF
TGTGCCAGCTCGCCTAGCGCCTCCTACGAGCAGTACTTC
>TRBJ2-6|TRBD1|TRBV18|NA
CASSHVGQGASGANVLTF
TGTGCCAGCTCCCACGTAGGACAGGGTGCATCTGGGGCCAACGTCCTGACTTTC
>TRBJ2-7|TRBD2|TRBV7-2|NA
CASRFSGRGSGEQYF
TGTGCCAGCAGGTTTAGCGGGAGAGGTTCGGGCGAGCAGTACTTC
>TRBJ1-1|NA|TRBV28|NA
CASSRHGGGEAFF
TGTGCCAGCTCCCGACACGGCGGAGGTGAAGCTTTCTTT
>TRBJ2-1|TRBD2|TRBV18|NA
CASSPLTSGGSYNEQFF
TGTGCCAGCTCACCATTGACTAGCGGGGGGTCCTACAATGAGCAGTTCTTC
>TRBJ2-7|TRBD2|TRBV6-8|NA
CASSYTGTSGRPYEQYF
TGTGCCAGCAGTTACACCGGGACTAGCGGGAGACCCTACGAGCAGTACTTC
>TRBJ1-1|NA|TRBV9|few
CASSAYGGNTEAFF
TGTGCCAGCAGCGCATATGGGGGGAACACTGAAGCTTTCTTT
>TRBJ1-3|NA|TRBV28|few
CASSMGGPGNTIYF
TGTGCCAGCAGCATGGGAGGTCCTGGAAACACCATATATTTT
>TRBJ2-7|TRBD2|TRBV3-1/TRBV3-2|NA
CASSRSGGSSYEQYF
TGTGCCAGCAGCCGAAGCGGGGGGAGCTCCTACGAGCAGTACTTC
>TRBJ2-1|NA|TRBV2|NA
CATLAGQRNEQFF
TGTGCCACCTTGGCGGGACAGCGGAATGAGCAGTTCTTC
>TRBJ1-4|TRBD1|TRBV19|NA
CASSISPGQGPEKLFF
TGTGCCAGTAGTATATCACCGGGACAGGGCCCTGAAAAACTGTTTTTT
>TRBJ2-3|NA|TRBV2|NA
CASSATRADTQYF
TGTGCCAGCAGTGCGACACGAGCGGATACGCAGTATTTT
>TRBJ2-5|NA|TRBV3-1/TRBV3-2|NA
CASSQSRRETQYF
TGTGCCAGCAGCCAGAGCAGGCGAGAGACCCAGTACTTC
>TRBJ1-5|NA|TRBV27|NA
CASSLGGSQPQHF
TGTGCCAGCAGCCTGGGGGGAAGTCAGCCCCAGCATTTT
>TRBJ2-1|NA|TRBV9|NA
CASSVEQGNEQFF
TGTGCCAGCAGCGTAGAACAGGGTAATGAGCAGTTCTTC
>TRBJ2-1|NA|TRBV12-3/TRBV12-4|NA
CASSFLLQREQFF
TGTGCCAGCAGTTTTTTACTCCAGCGGGAGCAGTTCTTC
>TRBJ1-1|NA|TRBV30|NA
CAWSFVLNTEAFF
TGTGCCTGGAGTTTCGTTCTGAACACTGAAGCTTTCTTT
>TRBJ2-3|NA|TRBV19|few
CASSIAGGTDTQYF
TGTGCCAGTAGTATAGCCGGGGGTACAGATACGCAGTATTTT